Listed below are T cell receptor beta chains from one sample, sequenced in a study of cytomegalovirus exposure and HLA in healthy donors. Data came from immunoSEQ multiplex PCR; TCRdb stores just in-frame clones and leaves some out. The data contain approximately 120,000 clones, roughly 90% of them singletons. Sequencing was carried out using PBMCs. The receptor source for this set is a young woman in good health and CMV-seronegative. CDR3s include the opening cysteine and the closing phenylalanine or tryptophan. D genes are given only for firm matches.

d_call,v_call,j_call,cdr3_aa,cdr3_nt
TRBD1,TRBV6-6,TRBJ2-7,CASSSLDRDEQYF,TGTGCCAGCAGTTCGTTAGACAGGGACGAGCAGTACTTC
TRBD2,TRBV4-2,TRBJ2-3,CASSQDETSQDTQYF,TGTGCCAGCAGCCAAGACGAGACTAGCCAAGATACGCAGTATTTT
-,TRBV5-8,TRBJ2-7,CASSLVFGDNSYEQYF,TGTGCCAGCAGCTTGGTATTTGGGGACAACTCCTACGAGCAGTACTTC
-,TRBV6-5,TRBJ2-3,CASSSRVLGTDTQYF,TGTGCCAGCAGTTCCAGGGTGTTGGGCACAGATACGCAGTATTTT
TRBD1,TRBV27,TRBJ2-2,CASGDRGRNTGELFF,TGTGCCAGCGGAGACAGGGGAAGGAACACCGGGGAGCTGTTTTTT
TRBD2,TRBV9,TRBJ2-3,CASSVEAGVRFNTQYF,TGTGCCAGCAGCGTAGAAGCGGGGGTTCGATTTAATACGCAGTATTTT
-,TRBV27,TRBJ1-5,CASSPFRRESNQPQHF,TGTGCCAGCAGTCCTTTCAGGAGGGAAAGCAATCAGCCCCAGCATTTT
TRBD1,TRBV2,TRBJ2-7,CASIKDRGYEQYF,TGTGCCAGCATAAAGGACAGGGGGTACGAGCAGTACTTC
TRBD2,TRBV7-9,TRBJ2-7,CASSLVGDSGRSYEQYF,TGTGCCAGCAGCTTAGTCGGCGATAGCGGGAGGTCCTACGAGCAGTACTTC
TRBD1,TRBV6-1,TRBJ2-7,CASRPQGIYEQYF,TGTGCCAGCAGACCACAGGGGATCTACGAGCAGTACTTC